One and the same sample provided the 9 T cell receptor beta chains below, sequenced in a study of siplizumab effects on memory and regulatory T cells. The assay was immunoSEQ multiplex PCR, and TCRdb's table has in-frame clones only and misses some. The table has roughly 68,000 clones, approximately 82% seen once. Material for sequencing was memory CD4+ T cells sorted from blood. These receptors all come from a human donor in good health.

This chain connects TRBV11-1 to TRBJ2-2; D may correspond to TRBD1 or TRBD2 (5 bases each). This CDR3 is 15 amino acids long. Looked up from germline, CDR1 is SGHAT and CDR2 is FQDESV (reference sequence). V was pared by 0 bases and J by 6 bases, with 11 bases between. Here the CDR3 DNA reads TGTGCCAGCAGCTTAGCCAGGGACGGATCCGGGGAGCTGTTTTTT. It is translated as CASSLARDGSGELFF. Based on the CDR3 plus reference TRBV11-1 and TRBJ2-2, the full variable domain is EAEVAQSPRYKITEKSQAVAFWCDPISGHATLYWYRQILGQGPELLVQFQDESVVDDSQLPKDRFSAERLKGVDSTLKIQPAELGDSAMYLCASSLARDGSGELFFGEGSRLTVL.

CDR3 in DNA: TGTGCCAGCTCACCATACGACGGTTACTCTGGAAACACCATATATTTT. This encodes CASSPYDGYSGNTIYF. The chain combines TRBV18 with TRBJ1-3; the D is unclear. The germline CDR1 and CDR2 sequences are KGHSH and LQKENI. V was cut by 2 bases and J by 0 bases, with 11 bases left in between. The CDR3 length is 16 residues.

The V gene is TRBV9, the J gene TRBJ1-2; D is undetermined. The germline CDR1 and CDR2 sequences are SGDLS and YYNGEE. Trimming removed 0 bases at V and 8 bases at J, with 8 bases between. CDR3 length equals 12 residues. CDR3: CASSVASQGYTF. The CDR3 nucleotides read TGTGCCAGCAGCGTAGCTTCGCAAGGCTACACCTTC.

The CDR3 reads CASSPSGQHNSPLHF. In nucleotides, the CDR3 is TGTGCCAGCAGCCCCTCGGGGCAGCATAATTCACCCCTCCACTTT. The gene calls are TRBV4-2 and TRBJ1-6; D might be TRBD1 (5 bases). Germline lookup yields CDR1 LGHNA and CDR2 YNFKEQ. The V end lost 4 bases, the J end lost 5 bases, and 12 bases lay between the germline ends. The length of the CDR3 is 15 residues.

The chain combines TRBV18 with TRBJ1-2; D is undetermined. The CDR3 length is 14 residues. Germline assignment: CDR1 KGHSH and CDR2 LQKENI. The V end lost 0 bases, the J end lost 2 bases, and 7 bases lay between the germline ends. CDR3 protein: CASSPPTLNYGYTF. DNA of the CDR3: TGTGCCAGCTCACCACCTACGCTCAACTATGGCTACACCTTC.

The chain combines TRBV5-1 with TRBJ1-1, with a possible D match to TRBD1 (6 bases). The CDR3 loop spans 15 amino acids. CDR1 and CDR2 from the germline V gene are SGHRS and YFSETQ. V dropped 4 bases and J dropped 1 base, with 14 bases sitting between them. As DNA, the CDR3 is TGCGCCAGCAGCAGGGGCGGGGGCTCGAACACTGAAGCTTTCTTT. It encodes CASSRGGGSNTEAFF.

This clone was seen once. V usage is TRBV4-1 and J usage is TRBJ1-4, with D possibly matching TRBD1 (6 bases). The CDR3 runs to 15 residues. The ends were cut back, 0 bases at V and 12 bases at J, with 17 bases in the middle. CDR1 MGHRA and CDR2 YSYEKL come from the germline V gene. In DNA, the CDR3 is TGCGCCAGCAGCCAAGATTCGACAGGAGCAAGAGAACTGTTTTTT. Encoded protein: CASSQDSTGARELFF.

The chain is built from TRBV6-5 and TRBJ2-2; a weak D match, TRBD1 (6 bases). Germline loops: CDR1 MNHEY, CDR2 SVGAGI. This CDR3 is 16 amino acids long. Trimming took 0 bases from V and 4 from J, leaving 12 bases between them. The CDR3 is CASSYSQGWATGELFF. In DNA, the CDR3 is TGTGCCAGCAGTTACTCACAGGGCTGGGCCACCGGGGAGCTGTTTTTT.

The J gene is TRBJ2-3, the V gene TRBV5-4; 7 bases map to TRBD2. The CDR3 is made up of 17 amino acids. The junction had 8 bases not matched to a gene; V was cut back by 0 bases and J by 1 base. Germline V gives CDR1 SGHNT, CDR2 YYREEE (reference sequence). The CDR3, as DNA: TGTGCCAGCAGCTTGGAGCTCGCGGGAGCCGGCACAGATACGCAGTATTTT. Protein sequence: CASSLELAGAGTDTQYF. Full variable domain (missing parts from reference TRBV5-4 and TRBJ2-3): ETGVTQSPTHLIKTRGQQVTLRCSSQSGHNTVSWYQQALGQGPQFIFQYYREEENGRGNFPPRFSGLQFPNYSSELNVNALELDDSALYLCASSLELAGAGTDTQYFGPGTRLTVL.